This TCR beta chain derives from a study of CD8+CD57+ T cells in acquired aplastic anemia. Study in general: On average, sorted CD4+ and CD8+ cells gave 3.2 ug of DNA. Study-wide points: It was found that some 30 CD8+ CDR3 sequences were shared between patients and controls.

In this sample, this clonotype turned up many times. The antigen remains unidentified. Profiling of TCR beta VDJ combinations and CDR3 sequences used genomic DNA as template. TCRdb recomputed calls from the reads with MiXCR, one row per CDR3 protein. Of about 250,000 distinct CDR3 sequences detected, approximately 50% appear once; the ten largest clones hold 7.8%. In germline, CDR1 is MRHNA, CDR2 SNTAGT. J lost 4 bases, V lost 5 bases, and 4 bases had no gene match. The CDR3 is 13 amino acids. CD8+CD57+ cell expansion, shown by flow cytometry, had occurred in the patients selected for sequencing. This chain links TRBV6-4 with TRBJ1-2; 7 nucleotides agree with TRBD1. The sample comprised sorted CD4+, CD8+, or CD8+CD57+ T cells (not recorded which) from PBMCs. This receptor was taken from a human donor with aplastic anemia. The CDR3 DNA sequence: TGTGCCAGCAGTCAGGGACAGAGCTATGGCTACACCTTC. Its translation is CASSQGQSYGYTF.